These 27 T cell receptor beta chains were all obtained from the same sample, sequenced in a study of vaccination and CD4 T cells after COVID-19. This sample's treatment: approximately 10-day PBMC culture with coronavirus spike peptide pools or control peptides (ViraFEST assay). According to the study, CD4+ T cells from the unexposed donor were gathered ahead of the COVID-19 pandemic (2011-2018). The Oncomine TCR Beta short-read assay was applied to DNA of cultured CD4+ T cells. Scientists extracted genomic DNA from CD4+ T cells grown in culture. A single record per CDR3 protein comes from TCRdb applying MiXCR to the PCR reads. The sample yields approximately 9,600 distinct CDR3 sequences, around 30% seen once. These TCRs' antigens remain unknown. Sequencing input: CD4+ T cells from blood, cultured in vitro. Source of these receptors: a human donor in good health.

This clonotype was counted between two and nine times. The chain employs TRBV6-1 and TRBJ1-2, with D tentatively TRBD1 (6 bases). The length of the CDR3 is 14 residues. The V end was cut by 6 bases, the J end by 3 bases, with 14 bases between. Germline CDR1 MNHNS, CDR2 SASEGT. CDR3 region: CASSLDRTYYGYTF. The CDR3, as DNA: TGTGCCAGCAGCCTCGACAGGACCTACTATGGCTACACCTTC.

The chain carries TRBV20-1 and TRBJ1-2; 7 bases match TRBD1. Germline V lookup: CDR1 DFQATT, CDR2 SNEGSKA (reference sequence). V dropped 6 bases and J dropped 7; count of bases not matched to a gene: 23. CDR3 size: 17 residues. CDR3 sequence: CSARSGAGGGGRGGYTF. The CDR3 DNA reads TGCAGTGCCAGGTCGGGGGCAGGGGGGGGCGGAAGAGGTGGCTACACCTTC.

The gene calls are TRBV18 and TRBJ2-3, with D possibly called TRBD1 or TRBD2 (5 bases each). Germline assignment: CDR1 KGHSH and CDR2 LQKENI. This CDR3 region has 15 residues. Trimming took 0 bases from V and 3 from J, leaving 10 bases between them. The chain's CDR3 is CASSPPKRTTDTQYF. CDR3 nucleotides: TGTGCCAGCTCACCACCCAAGCGGACAACAGATACGCAGTATTTT.

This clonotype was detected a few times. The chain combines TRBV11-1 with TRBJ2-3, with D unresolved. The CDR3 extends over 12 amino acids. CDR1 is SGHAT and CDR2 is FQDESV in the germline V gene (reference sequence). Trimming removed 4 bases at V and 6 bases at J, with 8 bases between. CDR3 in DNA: TGTGCCAGCAGCTCAGCGTACGATACGCAGTATTTT. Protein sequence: CASSSAYDTQYF.

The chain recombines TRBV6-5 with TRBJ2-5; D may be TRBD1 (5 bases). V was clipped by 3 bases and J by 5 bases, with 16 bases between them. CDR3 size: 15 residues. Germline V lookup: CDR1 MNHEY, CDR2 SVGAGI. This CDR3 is CASSYVGARWETQYF. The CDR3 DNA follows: TGTGCCAGCAGTTATGTAGGGGCGAGATGGGAGACCCAGTACTTC.

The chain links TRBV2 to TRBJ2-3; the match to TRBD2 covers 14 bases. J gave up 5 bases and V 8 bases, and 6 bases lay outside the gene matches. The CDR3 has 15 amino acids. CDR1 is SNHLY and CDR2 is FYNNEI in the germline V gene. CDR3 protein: CASSWGLAGVDTQYF. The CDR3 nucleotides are TGTGCCAGCTCGTGGGGACTAGCGGGAGTAGATACGCAGTATTTT.

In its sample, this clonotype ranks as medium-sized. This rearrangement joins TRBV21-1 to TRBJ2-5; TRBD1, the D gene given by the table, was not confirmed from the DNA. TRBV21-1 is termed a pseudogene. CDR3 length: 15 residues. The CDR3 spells CASSTEDRVRETQYF. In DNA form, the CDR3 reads TGTGCCAGCAGCACTGAGGACAGGGTGAGAGAGACCCAGTACTTC.

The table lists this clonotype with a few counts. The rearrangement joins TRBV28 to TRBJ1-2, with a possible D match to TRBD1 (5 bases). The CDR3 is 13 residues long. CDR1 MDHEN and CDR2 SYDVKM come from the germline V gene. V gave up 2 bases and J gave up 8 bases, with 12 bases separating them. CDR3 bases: TGTGCCAGCAGTTTACATAAGGGGCGCGGCTACACCTTC. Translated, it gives CASSLHKGRGYTF.

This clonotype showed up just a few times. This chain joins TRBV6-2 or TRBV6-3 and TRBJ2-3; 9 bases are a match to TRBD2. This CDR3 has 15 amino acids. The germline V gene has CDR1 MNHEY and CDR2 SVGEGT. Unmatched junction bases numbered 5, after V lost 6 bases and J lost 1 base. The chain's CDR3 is CASRPRLAGTDTQYF. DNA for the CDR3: TGTGCCAGCAGGCCGAGACTAGCGGGCACAGATACGCAGTATTTT.

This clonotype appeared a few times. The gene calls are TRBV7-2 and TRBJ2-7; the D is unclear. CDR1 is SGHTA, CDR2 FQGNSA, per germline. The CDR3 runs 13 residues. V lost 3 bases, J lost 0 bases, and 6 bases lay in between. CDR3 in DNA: TGTGCCAGCAGCTTCGCCTACTCCTACGAGCAGTACTTC. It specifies CASSFAYSYEQYF.

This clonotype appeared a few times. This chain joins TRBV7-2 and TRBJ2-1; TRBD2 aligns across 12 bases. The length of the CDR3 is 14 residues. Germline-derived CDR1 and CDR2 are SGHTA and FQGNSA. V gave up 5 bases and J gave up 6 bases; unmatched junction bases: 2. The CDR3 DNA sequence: TGTGCCAGCAGCCGACTAGCGGGAGCCAATGAGCAGTTCTTC. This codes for CASSRLAGANEQFF.

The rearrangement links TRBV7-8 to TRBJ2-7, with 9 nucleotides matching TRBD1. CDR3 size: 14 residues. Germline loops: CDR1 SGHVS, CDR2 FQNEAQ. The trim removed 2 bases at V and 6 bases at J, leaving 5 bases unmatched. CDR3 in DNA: TGTGCCAGCAGCTTATCGACAGGGGGATTCGAGCAGTACTTC. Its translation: CASSLSTGGFEQYF.

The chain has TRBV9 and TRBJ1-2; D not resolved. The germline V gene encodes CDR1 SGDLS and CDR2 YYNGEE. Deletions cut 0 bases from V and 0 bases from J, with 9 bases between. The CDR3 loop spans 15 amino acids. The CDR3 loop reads CASSVAPDTNYGYTF. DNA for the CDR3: TGTGCCAGCAGCGTAGCCCCAGACACTAACTATGGCTACACCTTC.

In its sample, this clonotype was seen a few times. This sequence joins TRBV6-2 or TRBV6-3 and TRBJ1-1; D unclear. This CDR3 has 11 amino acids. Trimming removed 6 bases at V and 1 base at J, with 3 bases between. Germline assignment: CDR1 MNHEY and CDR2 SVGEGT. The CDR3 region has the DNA TGTGCCAGCAGCTCGAACACTGAAGCTTTCTTT. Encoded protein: CASSSNTEAFF.

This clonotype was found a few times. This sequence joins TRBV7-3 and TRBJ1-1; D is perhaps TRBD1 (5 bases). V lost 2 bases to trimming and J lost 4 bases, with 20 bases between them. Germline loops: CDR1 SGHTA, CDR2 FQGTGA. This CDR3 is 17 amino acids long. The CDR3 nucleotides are TGTGCCAGCAGCTTAGGGCAGGGCTTGGGGGAGGCCACTGAAGCTTTCTTT. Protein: CASSLGQGLGEATEAFF.

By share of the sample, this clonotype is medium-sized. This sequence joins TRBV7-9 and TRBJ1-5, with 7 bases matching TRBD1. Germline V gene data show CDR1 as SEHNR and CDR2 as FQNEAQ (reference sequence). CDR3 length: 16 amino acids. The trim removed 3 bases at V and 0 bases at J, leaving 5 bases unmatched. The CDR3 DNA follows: TGTGCCAGCAGCTTCGGGACAGATCTTAGCAATCAGCCCCAGCATTTT. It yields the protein CASSFGTDLSNQPQHF.

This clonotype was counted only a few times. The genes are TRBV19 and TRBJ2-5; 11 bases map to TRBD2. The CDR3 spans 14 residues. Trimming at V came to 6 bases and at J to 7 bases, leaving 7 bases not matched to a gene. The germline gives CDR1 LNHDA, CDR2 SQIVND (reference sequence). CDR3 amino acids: CASSETSGMGTQYF. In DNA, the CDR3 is TGTGCCAGTAGCGAGACTAGCGGGATGGGGACCCAGTACTTC. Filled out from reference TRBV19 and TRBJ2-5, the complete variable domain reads DGGITQSPKYLFRKEGQNVTLSCEQNLNHDAMYWYRQDPGQGLRLIYYSQIVNDFQKGDIAEGYSVSREKKESFPLTVTSAQKNPTAFYLCASSETSGMGTQYFGPGTRLLVL.

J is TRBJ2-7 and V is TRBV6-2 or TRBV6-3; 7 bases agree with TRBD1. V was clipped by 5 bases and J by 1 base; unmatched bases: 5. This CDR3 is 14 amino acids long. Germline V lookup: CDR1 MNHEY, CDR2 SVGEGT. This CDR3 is CASSDWTGSYEQYF. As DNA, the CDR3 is TGTGCCAGCAGTGACTGGACAGGATCCTACGAGCAGTACTTC.

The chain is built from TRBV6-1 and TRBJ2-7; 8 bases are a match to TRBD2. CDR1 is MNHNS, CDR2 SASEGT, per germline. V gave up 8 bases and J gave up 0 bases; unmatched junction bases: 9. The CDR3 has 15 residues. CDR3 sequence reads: CASGAGGTSSYEQYF. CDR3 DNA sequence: TGTGCCAGCGGGGCGGGGGGCACGAGCTCCTACGAGCAGTACTTC.

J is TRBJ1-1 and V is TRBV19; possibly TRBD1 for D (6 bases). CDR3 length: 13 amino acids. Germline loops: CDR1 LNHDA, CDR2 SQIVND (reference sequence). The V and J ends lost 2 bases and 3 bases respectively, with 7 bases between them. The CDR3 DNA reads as TGTGCCAGTAGTATAAAGGGGGACACTGAAGCTTTCTTT. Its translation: CASSIKGDTEAFF.

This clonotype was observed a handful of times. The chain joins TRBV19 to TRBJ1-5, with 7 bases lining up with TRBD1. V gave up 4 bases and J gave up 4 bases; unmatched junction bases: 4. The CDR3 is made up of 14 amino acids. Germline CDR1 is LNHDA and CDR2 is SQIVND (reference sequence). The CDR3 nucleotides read TGTGCCAGTAGTAGAACAGGGGTTAATCAGCCCCAGCATTTT. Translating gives CASSRTGVNQPQHF.

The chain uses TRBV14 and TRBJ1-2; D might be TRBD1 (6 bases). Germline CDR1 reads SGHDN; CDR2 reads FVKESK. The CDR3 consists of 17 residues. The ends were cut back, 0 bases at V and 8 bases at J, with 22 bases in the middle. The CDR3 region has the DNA TGTGCCAGCAGCCAAGATCTTTCCCAAGGGGGGCTCTACGGCTACACCTTC. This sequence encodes CASSQDLSQGGLYGYTF. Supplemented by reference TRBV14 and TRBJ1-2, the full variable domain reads EAGVTQFPSHSVIEKGQTVTLRCDPISGHDNLYWYRRVMGKEIKFLLHFVKESKQDESGMPNNRFLAERTGGTYSTLKVQPAELEDSGVYFCASSQDLSQGGLYGYTFGSGTRLTVV.

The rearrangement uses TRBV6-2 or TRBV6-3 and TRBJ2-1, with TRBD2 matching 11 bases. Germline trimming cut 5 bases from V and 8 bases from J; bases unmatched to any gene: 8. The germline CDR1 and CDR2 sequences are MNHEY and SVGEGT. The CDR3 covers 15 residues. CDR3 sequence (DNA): TGTGCCAGCAGTGCCCCTAGCGGGGGGTTGGATGAGCAGTTCTTC. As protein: CASSAPSGGLDEQFF.

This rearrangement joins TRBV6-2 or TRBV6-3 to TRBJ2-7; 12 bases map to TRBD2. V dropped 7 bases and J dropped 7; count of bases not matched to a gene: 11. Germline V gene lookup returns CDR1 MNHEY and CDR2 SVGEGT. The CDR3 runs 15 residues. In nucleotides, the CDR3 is TGTGCCAGCATCGGAAGACTAGCGGGAGTGCCTGAGCAGTACTTC. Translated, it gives CASIGRLAGVPEQYF.

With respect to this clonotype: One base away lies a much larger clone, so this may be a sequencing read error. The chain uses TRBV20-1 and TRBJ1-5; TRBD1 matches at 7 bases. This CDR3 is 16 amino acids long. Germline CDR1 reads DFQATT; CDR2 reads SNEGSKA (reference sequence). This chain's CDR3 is CSATGGGETGNRPQHF. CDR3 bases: TGCAGTGCTACAGGGGGTGGGGAGACGGGCAATCGGCCCCAGCATTTT.

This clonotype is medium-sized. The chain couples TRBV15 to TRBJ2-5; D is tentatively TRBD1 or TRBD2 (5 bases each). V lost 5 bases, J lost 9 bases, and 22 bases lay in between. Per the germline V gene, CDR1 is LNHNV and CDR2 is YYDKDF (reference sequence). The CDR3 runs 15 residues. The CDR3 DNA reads TGTGCCACCAGCCCTCCCGGGACCCTCATACACGCCCAGTACTTC. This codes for CATSPPGTLIHAQYF.

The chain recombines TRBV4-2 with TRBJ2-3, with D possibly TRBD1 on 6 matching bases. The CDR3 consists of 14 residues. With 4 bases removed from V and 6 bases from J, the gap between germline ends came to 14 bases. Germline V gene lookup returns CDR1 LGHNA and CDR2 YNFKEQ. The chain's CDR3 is CASSRLTGEDTQYF. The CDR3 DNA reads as TGTGCCAGCAGCCGATTGACAGGTGAGGATACGCAGTATTTT.